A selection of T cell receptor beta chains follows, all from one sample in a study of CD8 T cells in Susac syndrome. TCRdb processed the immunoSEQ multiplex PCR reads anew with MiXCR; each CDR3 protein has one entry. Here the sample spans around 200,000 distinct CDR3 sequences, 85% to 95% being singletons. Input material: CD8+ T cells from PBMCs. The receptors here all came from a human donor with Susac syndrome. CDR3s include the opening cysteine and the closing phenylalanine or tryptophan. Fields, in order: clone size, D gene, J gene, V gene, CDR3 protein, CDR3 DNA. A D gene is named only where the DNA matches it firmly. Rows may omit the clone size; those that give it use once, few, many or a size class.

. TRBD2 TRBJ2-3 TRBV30 CAWRRTSGGTDTQYF TGTGCCTGGAGGAGGACTAGCGGGGGCACAGATACGCAGTATTTT
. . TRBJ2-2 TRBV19 CASSIQGHGELFF TGTGCCAGTAGTATTCAGGGTCACGGGGAGCTGTTTTTT
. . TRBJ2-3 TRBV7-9 CASSPEADTRDTQYF TGTGCCAGCAGCCCTGAGGCCGATACCCGAGATACGCAGTATTTT
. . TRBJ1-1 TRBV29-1 CSVRGTVNTEAFF TGCAGCGTACGGGGCACCGTGAACACTGAAGCTTTCTTT
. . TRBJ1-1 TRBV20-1 CSANDRLNTEAFF TGCAGTGCTAATGACAGACTGAACACTGAAGCTTTCTTT
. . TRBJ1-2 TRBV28 CASRHMQKGYTF TGTGCCAGCAGACATATGCAAAAAGGCTACACCTTC
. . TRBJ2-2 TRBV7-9 CASSQVWELFF TGTGCCAGCAGCCAAGTTTGGGAGCTGTTTTTT
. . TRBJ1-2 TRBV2 CASTRLSGYTF TGTGCCAGCACCCGACTCTCTGGCTACACCTTC
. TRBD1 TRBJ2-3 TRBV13 CASRGGDDRGRPDTQYF TGTGCCAGCAGAGGTGGGGATGACAGGGGGCGTCCAGATACGCAGTATTTT
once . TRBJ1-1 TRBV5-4 CASSAGRGNTEAFF TGTGCCAGCAGCGCGGGGAGGGGGAACACTGAAGCTTTCTTT
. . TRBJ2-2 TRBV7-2 CASSRDFTGELFF TGTGCCAGCAGCCGGGACTTTACCGGGGAGCTGTTTTTT
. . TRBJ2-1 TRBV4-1 CASSHSGLGSYNEQFF TGCGCCAGCAGCCATTCGGGACTGGGCTCCTACAATGAGCAGTTCTTC
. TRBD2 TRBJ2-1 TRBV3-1 CASSQAQTLAGYNEQFF TGTGCCAGCAGCCAAGCCCAAACACTAGCGGGGTACAATGAGCAGTTCTTC
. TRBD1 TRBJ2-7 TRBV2 CAHRQGYEQYF TGTGCCCACCGACAGGGGTACGAGCAGTACTTC
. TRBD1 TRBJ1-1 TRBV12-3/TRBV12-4 CASKTLYPGQTLNTEAFF TGTGCCAGCAAGACGCTTTACCCGGGACAGACTTTGAACACTGAAGCTTTCTTT
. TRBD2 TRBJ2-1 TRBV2 CARGTRKDEQFF TGTGCCAGGGGGACTAGGAAGGATGAGCAGTTCTTC
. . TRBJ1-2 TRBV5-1 CASSLEANYGYTF TGCGCCAGCAGCTTGGAAGCTAACTATGGCTACACCTTC
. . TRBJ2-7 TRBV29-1 CSVELMGRISEQYF TGCAGCGTTGAATTAATGGGGAGAATAAGCGAGCAGTACTTC
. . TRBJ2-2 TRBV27 CASSGSNGELFF TGTGCCAGCAGTGGCAGCAACGGGGAGCTGTTTTTT
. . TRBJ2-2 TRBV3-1 CASSQDWGGASTGELFF TGTGCCAGCAGCCAAGATTGGGGGGGGGCCAGCACCGGGGAGCTGTTTTTT
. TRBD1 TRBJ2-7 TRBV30 CAWSAGQAYEQYF TGTGCCTGGAGTGCCGGACAGGCCTACGAGCAGTACTTC
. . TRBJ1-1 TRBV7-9 CASSLGVRGHEAFF TGTGCCAGCAGCTTAGGGGTTAGAGGACATGAAGCTTTCTTT
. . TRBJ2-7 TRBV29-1 CSVVWTASYEQYF TGCAGCGTTGTGTGGACAGCATCCTACGAGCAGTACTTC
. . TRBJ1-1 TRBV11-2 CASSFSYGDTEAFF TGTGCCAGCAGCTTTAGTTATGGGGACACTGAAGCTTTCTTT
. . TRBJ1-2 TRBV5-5 CASSLFDKNYGYTF TGTGCCAGCAGCTTGTTTGATAAAAACTATGGCTACACCTTC
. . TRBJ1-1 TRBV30 CAWRDKVRGTEAFF TGTGCCTGGAGAGATAAGGTTAGGGGCACTGAAGCTTTCTTT
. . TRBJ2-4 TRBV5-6 CASSGTLAKNIQYF TGTGCCAGCAGCGGGACCTTAGCCAAAAACATTCAGTACTTC
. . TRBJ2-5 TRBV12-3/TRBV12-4 CASSLARRVEETQYF TGTGCCAGCAGTTTAGCGCGCAGGGTTGAAGAGACCCAGTACTTC
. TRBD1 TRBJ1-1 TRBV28 CASSDRDSEAFF TGTGCCAGCAGTGACCGGGACAGTGAAGCTTTCTTT
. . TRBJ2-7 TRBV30 CAWSLGGYPTGTYEQYF TGTGCCTGGAGCCTGGGGGGGTACCCGACAGGGACCTACGAGCAGTACTTC
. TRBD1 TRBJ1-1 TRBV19 CASRIDRETEAFF TGTGCCAGTAGGATCGACAGGGAGACTGAAGCTTTCTTT
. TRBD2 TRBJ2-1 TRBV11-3 CASKGGGRANEQFF TGTGCCAGTAAGGGTGGCGGGAGGGCTAATGAGCAGTTCTTC
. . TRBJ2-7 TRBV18 CASSPQEGWYEQYF TGTGCCAGCTCACCACAAGAAGGTTGGTACGAGCAGTACTTC
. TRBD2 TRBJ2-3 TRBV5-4 CASSPTSGESADTQYF TGTGCCAGCAGCCCCACTAGCGGGGAGTCGGCAGATACGCAGTATTTT
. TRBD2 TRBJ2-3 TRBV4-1 CASSRVGLAGEGDTQYF TGCGCCAGCAGCCGGGTGGGACTAGCGGGGGAGGGAGATACGCAGTATTTT
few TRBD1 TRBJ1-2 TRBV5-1 CASSFDRANYGYTF TGCGCCAGCAGCTTCGACAGGGCTAACTATGGCTACACCTTC
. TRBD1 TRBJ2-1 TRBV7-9 CASSPKDRAFQQFF TGTGCCAGCAGCCCTAAAGACAGGGCATTTCAGCAGTTCTTC
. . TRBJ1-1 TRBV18 CASSPRINTEAFF TGTGCCAGCTCACCACGGATAAACACTGAAGCTTTCTTT
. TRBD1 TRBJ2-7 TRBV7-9 CASSLTGAAYEQYF TGTGCCAGCAGCTTAACAGGGGCGGCCTACGAGCAGTACTTC
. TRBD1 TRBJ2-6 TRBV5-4 CASSLGTGAGANVLTF TGTGCCAGCAGCTTGGGGACAGGGGCTGGGGCCAACGTCCTGACTTTC
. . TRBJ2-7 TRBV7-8 CASSLALVGNPNSEQYF TGTGCCAGCAGCTTAGCGCTGGTAGGAAATCCCAACAGCGAGCAGTACTTC
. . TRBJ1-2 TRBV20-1 CSARRSGGAGSYTF TGCAGTGCTAGAAGATCGGGGGGGGCTGGCAGCTACACCTTC
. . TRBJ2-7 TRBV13 CASSRTGSLMYEQYF TGTGCCAGCAGTCGCACAGGGTCCTTGATGTACGAGCAGTACTTC
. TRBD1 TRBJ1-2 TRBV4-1 CASSQERSQGGSNYGYTF TGCGCCAGCAGCCAAGAACGGAGCCAGGGGGGGAGTAACTATGGCTACACCTTC
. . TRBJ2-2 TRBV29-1 CSVDEEDTGELFF TGCAGCGTTGACGAGGAGGACACCGGGGAGCTGTTTTTT
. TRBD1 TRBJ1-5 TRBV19 CASSNRGQGPQPQHF TGTGCCAGTAGTAACCGGGGACAGGGACCTCAACCCCAGCATTTT
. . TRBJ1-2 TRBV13 CASSLESSGYTF TGTGCCAGCAGCTTAGAATCTTCTGGCTACACCTTC
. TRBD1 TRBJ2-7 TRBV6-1 CASSADRGHYEQYF TGTGCCAGCAGTGCTGACAGGGGGCACTACGAGCAGTACTTC
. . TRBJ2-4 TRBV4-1 CASSGGAPGAKNIQYF TGCGCCAGCAGTGGAGGGGCGCCTGGAGCCAAAAACATTCAGTACTTC
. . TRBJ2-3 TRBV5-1 CASSLPDMGDTQYF TGCGCCAGCAGCTTACCAGACATGGGAGATACGCAGTATTTT
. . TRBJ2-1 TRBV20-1 CSARKTRAIDNEQFF TGCAGTGCCCGAAAGACTAGGGCTATAGACAATGAGCAGTTCTTC
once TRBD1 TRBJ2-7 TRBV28 CASNTLDRGQSYEQYF TGTGCCAGCAACACCCTGGACAGGGGGCAATCCTACGAGCAGTACTTC
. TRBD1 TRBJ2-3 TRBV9 CASSVDQGAMGDTQYF TGTGCCAGCAGCGTAGATCAGGGGGCTATGGGCGATACGCAGTATTTT